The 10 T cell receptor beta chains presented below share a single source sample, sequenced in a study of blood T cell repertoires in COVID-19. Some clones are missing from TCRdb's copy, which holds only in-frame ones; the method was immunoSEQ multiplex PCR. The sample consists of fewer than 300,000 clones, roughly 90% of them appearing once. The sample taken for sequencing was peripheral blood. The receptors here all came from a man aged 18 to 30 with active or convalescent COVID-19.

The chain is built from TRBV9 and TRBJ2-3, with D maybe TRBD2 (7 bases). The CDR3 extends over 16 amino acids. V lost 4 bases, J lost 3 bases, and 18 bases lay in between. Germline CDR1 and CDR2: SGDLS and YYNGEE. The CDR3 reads CASSSEGGARTDTQYF. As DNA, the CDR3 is TGTGCCAGCAGCTCCGAGGGGGGGGCGAGGACAGATACGCAGTATTTT.

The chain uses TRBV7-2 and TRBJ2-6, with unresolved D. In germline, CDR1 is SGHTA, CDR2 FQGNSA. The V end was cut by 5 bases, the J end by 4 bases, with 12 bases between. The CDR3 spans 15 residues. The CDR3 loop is CASSNLFLGANVLTF. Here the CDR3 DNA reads TGTGCCAGCAGCAATCTCTTTCTCGGGGCCAACGTCCTGACTTTC.

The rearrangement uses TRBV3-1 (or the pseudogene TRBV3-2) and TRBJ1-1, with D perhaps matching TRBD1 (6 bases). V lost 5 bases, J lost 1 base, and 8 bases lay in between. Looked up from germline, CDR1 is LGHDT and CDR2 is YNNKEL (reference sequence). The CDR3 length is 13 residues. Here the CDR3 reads CASSLQGNTEAFF. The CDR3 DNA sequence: TGTGCCAGCAGCTTACAGGGGAACACTGAAGCTTTCTTT.

The CDR3 is CASSYSIAGGSSYEQYF. The CDR3 bases are TGTGCCAGCAGTTACTCGATCGCCGGGGGGAGCTCCTACGAGCAGTACTTC. The chain is built from TRBV6-2 or TRBV6-3 and TRBJ2-7, with 7 nucleotides matching TRBD2. Germline CDR1 is MNHEY and CDR2 is SVGEGT. The CDR3 runs to 17 residues. V gave up 0 bases and J gave up 0 bases; unmatched junction bases: 8.

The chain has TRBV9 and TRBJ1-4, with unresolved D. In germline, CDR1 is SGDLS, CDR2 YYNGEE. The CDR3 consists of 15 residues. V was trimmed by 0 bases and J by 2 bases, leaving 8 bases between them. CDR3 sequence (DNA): TGTGCCAGCAGCGTAGGTGGTGGCACTAATGAAAAACTGTTTTTT. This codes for CASSVGGGTNEKLFF.

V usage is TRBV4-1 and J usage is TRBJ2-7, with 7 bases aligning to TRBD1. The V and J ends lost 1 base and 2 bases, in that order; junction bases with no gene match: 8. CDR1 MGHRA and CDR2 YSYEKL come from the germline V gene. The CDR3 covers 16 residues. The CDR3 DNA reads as TGCGCCAGCAGCCAAGGACAGACAGGGAAGACCTACGAGCAGTACTTC. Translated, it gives CASSQGQTGKTYEQYF.

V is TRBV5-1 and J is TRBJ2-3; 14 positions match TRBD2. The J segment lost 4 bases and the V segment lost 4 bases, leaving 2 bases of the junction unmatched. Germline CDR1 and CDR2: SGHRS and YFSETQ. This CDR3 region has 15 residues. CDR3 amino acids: CASSGTSGGSDTQYF. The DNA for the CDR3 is TGCGCCAGCAGCGGGACTAGCGGGGGCTCAGATACGCAGTATTTT.

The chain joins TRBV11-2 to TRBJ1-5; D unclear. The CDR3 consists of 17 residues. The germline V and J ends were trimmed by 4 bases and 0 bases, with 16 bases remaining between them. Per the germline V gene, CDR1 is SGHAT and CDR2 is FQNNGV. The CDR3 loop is CASSSTRDIYSNQPQHF. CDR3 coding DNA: TGTGCCAGCAGCTCGACCAGAGACATTTATAGCAATCAGCCCCAGCATTTT.

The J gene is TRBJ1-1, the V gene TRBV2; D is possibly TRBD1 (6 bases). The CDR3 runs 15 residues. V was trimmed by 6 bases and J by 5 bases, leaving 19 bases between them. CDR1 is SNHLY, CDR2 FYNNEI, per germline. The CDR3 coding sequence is TGTGCCAGCAGAAGAGAACAGGGCCTGATGACTGAAGCTTTCTTT. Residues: CASRREQGLMTEAFF.

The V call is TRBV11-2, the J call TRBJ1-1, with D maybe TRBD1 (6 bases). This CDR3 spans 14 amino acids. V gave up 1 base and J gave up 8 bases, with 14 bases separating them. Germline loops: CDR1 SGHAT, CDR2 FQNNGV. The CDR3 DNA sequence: TGTGCCAGCAGCTTAGGTTTAGGTGACAGGGAAGCTTTCTTT. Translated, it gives CASSLGLGDREAFF.